Presented here are 15 T cell receptor beta chains from one specimen sequenced in a study of T cell repertoires in cytomegalovirus infection. TCRdb recomputed calls from the reads with MiXCR, one row per CDR3 protein. The repertoire holds some 220,000 distinct CDR3 sequences, about 12% seen once, with 1.5% to 2% in the top ten. Sequencing was done on a sample of PBMCs. These receptors were collected from a human donor in good health (CMV status not recorded). Some clones in this sample may be carry-over from other donors' samples.

This clonotype was observed a handful of times. This sequence joins TRBV14 and TRBJ1-1; D is unresolved. V was cut by 0 bases and J by 8 bases, with 10 bases left in between. The length of the CDR3 is 13 residues. In germline, CDR1 is SGHDN, CDR2 FVKESK. CDR3 residues: CASSQDGVGEAFF. The CDR3 nucleotides read TGTGCCAGCAGCCAAGATGGTGTGGGGGAAGCTTTCTTT.

This chain joins TRBV6-2 or TRBV6-3 and TRBJ2-5, with D possibly TRBD1 on 6 matching bases. Trimming left V 4 bases short and J 4 bases short, with 10 bases between. The CDR3 is 13 amino acids. Germline V gene sequence: CDR1 MNHEY, CDR2 SVGEGT. The CDR3 DNA is TGTGCCAGCAGTTGGGGGCGGCCAGAGACCCAGTACTTC. This encodes CASSWGRPETQYF.

The table lists this clonotype with many counts. The rearrangement uses TRBV12-3 or TRBV12-4 and TRBJ2-1; possible D gene TRBD1, 7 bases. Trimming took 3 bases from V and 7 from J, leaving 10 bases between them. The CDR3 covers 13 residues. The DNA of the CDR3 is TGTGCCAGCAGTTTGGCAGGGGGGAATGAGCAGTTCTTC. Its protein product is CASSLAGGNEQFF.

This clonotype was seen many times. The genes are TRBV7-2 and TRBJ1-3; the match to TRBD1 covers 7 bases. The trim removed 0 bases at V and 1 base at J, leaving 0 bases unmatched. This CDR3 is built from 15 residues. The germline gives CDR1 SGHTA, CDR2 FQGNSA. In nucleotides, the CDR3 is TGTGCCAGCAGCTTAGCGACAGGGTCTGGAAACACCATATATTTT. It specifies CASSLATGSGNTIYF.

The chain carries TRBV28 and TRBJ1-3, with D perhaps matching TRBD1 (5 bases). Germline V CDR1 and CDR2: MDHEN, SYDVKM. Trimming shortened V by 6 bases and J by 0 bases, and 15 bases separated the two germline ends. The CDR3 has 16 amino acids. CDR3 loop: CASSRDGVSSGNTIYF. CDR3 in DNA: TGTGCCAGCAGCCGGGACGGCGTAAGCTCTGGAAACACCATATATTTT.

This clonotype was counted a few times. CDR3 loop: CASSVDLYGYTF. CDR3 DNA: TGTGCCAGCAGTGTGGACCTTTATGGCTACACCTTC. The chain has TRBV25-1 and TRBJ1-2; D uncertain. V was trimmed by 4 bases and J by 5 bases, leaving 8 bases between them. Germline V gene data show CDR1 as MGHDK and CDR2 as SYGVNS. This CDR3 contains 12 residues.

The rearrangement uses TRBV15 and TRBJ1-1; 9 nucleotides match TRBD1. CDR1 is LNHNV, CDR2 YYDKDF, per germline (reference sequence). CDR3 size: 16 residues. V lost 0 bases to trimming and J lost 3 bases; unmatched junction nucleotides: 5. Here the CDR3 DNA reads TGTGCCACCAGCAGAGACGGACAGGGGCGTGACACTGAAGCTTTCTTT. Translating it yields CATSRDGQGRDTEAFF. The full variable domain, its missing parts supplied by reference TRBV15 and TRBJ1-1, is DAMVIQNPRYQVTQFGKPVTLSCSQTLNHNVMYWYQQKSSQAPKLLFHYYDKDFNNEADTPDNFQSRRPNTSFCFLDIRSPGLGDTAMYLCATSRDGQGRDTEAFFGQGTRLTVV.

This clonotype was seen at least ten times. The J gene is TRBJ2-7, the V gene TRBV6-2 or TRBV6-3; 7 bases map to TRBD2. With 3 bases clipped from V and 0 bases from J, the junction kept 8 bases outside the gene matches. The CDR3 spans 16 residues. The germline V gene has CDR1 MNHEY and CDR2 SVGEGT. CDR3 amino acids: CASSYRSGIPSYEQYF. In DNA form, the CDR3 reads TGTGCCAGCAGTTATAGGAGCGGGATCCCCTCCTACGAGCAGTACTTC.

Ten or more counts support this clonotype. V is TRBV29-1 and J is TRBJ1-2; unclear D gene. This CDR3 is built from 12 residues. Germline-derived CDR1 and CDR2 are SQVTM and ANQGSEA. V was trimmed by 6 bases and J by 1 base, leaving 9 bases between them. The DNA for the CDR3 is TGCAGCGTACCGACGGATAACTATGGCTACACCTTC. Its protein product is CSVPTDNYGYTF. Looking up the rest from reference TRBV29-1 and TRBJ1-2 gives the full variable domain: SAVISQKPSRDICQRGTSLTIQCQVDSQVTMMFWYRQQPGQSLTLIATANQGSEATYESGFVIDKFPISRPNLTFSTLTVSNMSPEDSSIYLCSVPTDNYGYTFGSGTRLTVV.

This clonotype appeared many times. The chain recombines TRBV7-9 with TRBJ2-7, with 9 nucleotides matching TRBD2. The CDR3 consists of 15 residues. Germline V gene data show CDR1 as SEHNR and CDR2 as FQNEAQ (reference sequence). The V segment lost 5 bases and the J segment 5 bases; nucleotides outside the gene matches: 10. The CDR3 here is CASSLTGTSFNEQYF. CDR3 DNA: TGTGCCAGCAGCCTAACCGGGACTAGCTTCAACGAGCAGTACTTC.

This clonotype has more than one count but fewer than ten. The chain employs TRBV7-3 and TRBJ1-2, with TRBD1 matching 10 bases. CDR1 and CDR2 (germline): SGHTA, FQGTGA. The CDR3 consists of 14 residues. J gave up 7 bases and V 3 bases, and 5 bases lay outside the gene matches. CDR3 DNA: TGTGCCAGCAGCTTGACAGGGGGCTCAGGTGGCTACACCTTC. Translated: CASSLTGGSGGYTF.

CDR3 coding DNA: TGTGCCACCCTAAGCAGGGGGCGCGGCACTGAAGCTTTCTTT. It codes for CATLSRGRGTEAFF. V gene TRBV19 combines with J gene TRBJ1-1; 8 bases line up with TRBD1. Germline values: CDR1 LNHDA, CDR2 SQIVND (reference sequence). CDR3 length equals 14 residues. Trimming at V came to 10 bases and at J to 4 bases, leaving 11 bases not matched to a gene. The full variable domain, in which reference TRBV19 and TRBJ1-1 provide the parts outside the CDR3, is DGGITQSPKYLFRKEGQNVTLSCEQNLNHDAMYWYRQDPGQGLRLIYYSQIVNDFQKGDIAEGYSVSREKKESFPLTVTSAQKNPTAFYLCATLSRGRGTEAFFGQGTRLTVV.

This clonotype has more than one count but fewer than ten. This sequence joins TRBV11-2 and TRBJ2-7; D tentatively reads TRBD1 or TRBD2 (6 bases each). CDR1 is SGHAT, CDR2 FQNNGV, per germline. The CDR3 covers 15 residues. Trimming cost V 0 bases and J 6 bases, with 15 bases left between them. CDR3 loop: CASSLDRGAPSEQYF. Here the CDR3 DNA reads TGTGCCAGCAGCTTAGATAGGGGGGCGCCTTCCGAGCAGTACTTC. Looking up the rest from reference TRBV11-2 and TRBJ2-7 gives the full variable domain: EAGVAQSPRYKIIEKRQSVAFWCNPISGHATLYWYQQILGQGPKLLIQFQNNGVVDDSQLPKDRFSAERLKGVDSTLKIQPAKLEDSAVYLCASSLDRGAPSEQYFGPGTRLTVT.

The table lists this clonotype with many counts. The chain joins TRBV7-2 to TRBJ1-5; D perhaps matches TRBD1 (6 bases). V was trimmed by 2 bases and J by 2 bases, leaving 10 bases between them. Germline CDR1 is SGHTA and CDR2 is FQGNSA. CDR3 length: 15 residues. CDR3 in amino acids: CASSLYWTGNQPQHF. CDR3 nucleotides: TGTGCCAGCAGCTTATATTGGACAGGCAATCAGCCCCAGCATTTT.

This clonotype was seen at least ten times. The rearrangement links TRBV19 to TRBJ1-2; 8 bases fit TRBD1. The CDR3 spans 15 residues. The germline CDR1 and CDR2 sequences are LNHDA and SQIVND (reference sequence). V gave up 3 bases and J gave up 5 bases; unmatched junction bases: 8. The CDR3 protein is CASSMSQGASYGYTF. Written as DNA, the CDR3 is TGTGCCAGTAGTATGAGCCAGGGGGCATCGTATGGCTACACCTTC.